Listed here are 11 T cell receptor beta chains from one sample, sequenced in a study of cytomegalovirus exposure and HLA in healthy donors. PCR employed 60 Vbeta and 13 Jbeta primers. Sequencing used immunoSEQ multiplex PCR; TCRdb keeps in-frame clones, though not all of them. The data show over 50,000 clones, about 69% seen once. Sequencing input: PBMCs. The receptors here all came from a man aged 35-49 years in good health and CMV-seropositive.

The chain joins TRBV6-5 to TRBJ2-2; no definite D call. Germline V lookup: CDR1 MNHEY, CDR2 SVGAGI. This CDR3 is 15 amino acids long. The ends were cut back, 5 bases at V and 1 base at J, with 11 bases in the middle. DNA of the CDR3: TGTGCCAGCAGTCGCACTCGACAGAACACCGGGGAGCTGTTTTTT. This sequence encodes CASSRTRQNTGELFF.

This sequence joins TRBV7-8 and TRBJ1-5, with 7 positions matching TRBD1. The CDR3 has 15 residues. Germline-derived CDR1 and CDR2 are SGHVS and FQNEAQ. The V and J ends lost 6 bases and 2 bases, in that order; junction bases with no gene match: 7. In DNA form, the CDR3 reads TGTGCCAGCAGAGCTGACAGGGCTGGCAATCAGCCCCAGCATTTT. Translation gives CASRADRAGNQPQHF.

This clone was seen at least ten times. The chain links TRBV19 to TRBJ2-1, with TRBD2 matching over 8 bases. Germline V gene sequence: CDR1 LNHDA, CDR2 SQIVND (reference sequence). The CDR3 has 17 residues. V gave up 2 bases and J gave up 3 bases; unmatched junction bases: 9. This CDR3 reads CASSINPWRGDYNEQFF. The CDR3 nucleotides are TGTGCCAGTAGTATAAATCCTTGGCGGGGGGACTACAATGAGCAGTTCTTC.

A note on this clone: The same CDR3 is also encoded by other DNA sequences in this sample. V is TRBV9 and J is TRBJ2-1; 9 nucleotides agree with TRBD2. The ends lost 0 bases at V and 7 bases at J; junction bases unmatched: 2. CDR3 size: 14 residues. Germline V CDR1 and CDR2: SGDLS, YYNGEE. The CDR3 protein is CASSVGGGANEQFF. CDR3 coding DNA: TGTGCCAGCAGCGTAGGCGGGGGGGCAAATGAGCAGTTCTTC. Full variable domain (outside the CDR3, taken from reference TRBV9 and TRBJ2-1): DSGVTQTPKHLITATGQRVTLRCSPRSGDLSVYWYQQSLDQGLQFLIQYYNGEERAKGNILERFSAQQFPDLHSELNLSSLELGDSALYFCASSVGGGANEQFFGPGTRLTVL.

J is TRBJ1-4 and V is TRBV27; D call uncertain. The germline V and J ends were trimmed by 10 bases and 2 bases, with 14 bases remaining between them. The CDR3 covers 14 residues. Looked up from germline, CDR1 is MNHEY and CDR2 is SMNVEV (reference sequence). Here the CDR3 reads CATPSVGTNEKLFF. CDR3 bases: TGTGCCACCCCGAGTGTCGGTACTAATGAAAAACTGTTTTTT.

The chain employs TRBV28 and TRBJ1-1, with D unresolved. The germline V gene encodes CDR1 MDHEN and CDR2 SYDVKM. The CDR3 runs to 12 residues. Trimming shortened V by 5 bases and J by 1 base, and 5 bases separated the two germline ends. For the CDR3, the DNA is TGTGCCAGCAGTCAGGCGAACACTGAAGCTTTCTTT. It encodes CASSQANTEAFF.

The chain has TRBV6-5 and TRBJ1-4, with D perhaps matching TRBD1 (6 bases). Germline CDR1 is MNHEY and CDR2 is SVGAGI. The CDR3 sequence is 14 residues long. V shed 4 bases and J shed 8 bases, with 14 bases lying between them. CDR3 DNA sequence: TGTGCCAGCAGTTTACAGGGAAATAGCGAAAAACTGTTTTTT. Translation: CASSLQGNSEKLFF.

The J gene is TRBJ2-3, the V gene TRBV9, with 8 bases identical to TRBD2. The length of the CDR3 is 15 residues. Germline values: CDR1 SGDLS, CDR2 YYNGEE. Trimming at V came to 3 bases and at J to 4 bases, leaving 7 bases not matched to a gene. CDR3 loop: CASSAPGLVPDTQYF. The CDR3 DNA is TGTGCCAGCAGCGCCCCGGGACTAGTCCCAGATACGCAGTATTTT.

This chain uses TRBV5-6 with TRBJ1-1; D gene unclear. The CDR3 length is 16 residues. V was trimmed by 4 bases and J by 1 base, leaving 17 bases between them. CDR1 is SGHDT and CDR2 is YYEEEE in the germline V gene. Here the CDR3 DNA reads TGTGCCAGCAGCCCGTATACTGATACAGAGAACACTGAAGCTTTCTTT. Translating gives CASSPYTDTENTEAFF.

The chain combines TRBV27 with TRBJ2-3; the D is unclear. The germline V gene encodes CDR1 MNHEY and CDR2 SMNVEV (reference sequence). Trimming stripped 1 base from V and 2 bases from J, with 7 bases between. CDR3 size: 14 residues. This chain's CDR3 is CASSLLHTTDTQYF. The CDR3 coding sequence is TGTGCCAGCAGTTTATTGCACACCACAGATACGCAGTATTTT.

The genes are TRBV5-1 and TRBJ2-3; TRBD1 aligns across 7 bases. V was clipped by 3 bases and J by 3 bases; unmatched bases: 16. Germline V CDR1 and CDR2: SGHRS, YFSETQ. The CDR3 has 18 residues. The CDR3 nucleotides read TGCGCCAGCAGCTCACGCCCCTTTACAGGGGACGGGACAGATACGCAGTATTTT. Its protein product is CASSSRPFTGDGTDTQYF.